This T cell receptor beta chain came from a study of human T cells and chemical hapten exposure. The table lists this clonotype with a few counts. CDR3 length equals 14 residues. V shed 3 bases, J shed 7 bases, and the junction held 8 bases outside the gene matches. The germline V gene encodes CDR1 DFQATT and CDR2 SNEGSKA (reference sequence). Time point meaning: pre-sensitization, week 0. The treatment is: therapeutic diphenylcyclopropenone sensitization with weekly scalp DPC. TCRdb reanalysed the RACE reads using MiXCR and keeps one entry per CDR3 protein. Of some 400,000 distinct CDR3 sequences in the sample, 5% to 6.5% were seen once.

The input for sequencing was whole blood, taken in connection with sensitization to the hapten diphenylcyclopropenone (DPC). V gene TRBV20-1 combines with J gene TRBJ2-7, with 11 nucleotides matching TRBD2. The source is a woman aged 45-65 years with alopecia areata. Some clones in this sample may be carry-over from other donors' samples. The CDR3, as DNA: TGCAGTGCTAGGGTACTAGCGGGAGTGGGAGAGCAGTACTTC. It translates to CSARVLAGVGEQYF.